This TCR beta chain was captured in a study of cytomegalovirus exposure and HLA in healthy donors. Study in general: Of around 400 genotyped donors, roughly 81% grouped in the Caucasian-associated ancestry cluster.

Whole-study findings and limits: Later analysis identified several of the most significant clusters that appeared linked to common viral pathogens. Cytomegalovirus association was listed for 164 TCR beta chains.

For this clone: Its antigen is currently unknown.

Primers for the PCR totalled 60 Vbeta and 13 Jbeta. Assay: immunoSEQ multiplex PCR; the TCRdb copy retains only in-frame clones and omits some. The data contain about 110,000 clones, roughly 79% of them seen just once; the ten biggest clones take up roughly 1.2%. Sample: PBMCs. The clonotype was recovered from a man between 35 and 55 years old in good health and CMV-seronegative.

This CDR3 reads CASSLAQGYEQYF. CDR3 nucleotides: TGCGCCAGCAGCCTAGCACAGGGCTACGAGCAGTACTTC. The chain combines TRBV4-3 with TRBJ2-5; the D gene is possibly TRBD1 (6 bases). The J call may be faulty, since TRBJ2-7 better matches the DNA end. The CDR3 contains 13 residues. Germline V gene sequence: CDR1 LGHNA, CDR2 YSLEER.